The clone carrying this TCR beta chain was seen only a few times. The data were taken from a study of shared T cell receptors in the human thymus. Assay: immunoSEQ multiplex PCR; the TCRdb copy retains only in-frame clones and omits some. The repertoire holds 550,000 to 800,000 clones, with roughly 85% as singletons. The CDR3 has 18 residues. The V and J ends lost 1 base and 4 bases, in that order; junction bases with no gene match: 7. Germline-derived CDR1 and CDR2 are MNHNS and SASEGT. This sample was also put to use in a study of human thymus T cells. As that report states: The people who donated were healthy Finnish babies having corrective surgery for congenital heart defects. The thymus tissue came from resections taken during corrective heart surgery. Thymic repertoires from unrelated individuals overlapped highly, related research reported.

This sequence originates from a girl in the first two years of life with a congenital heart defect. The sample consisted of thymocytes. The genes are TRBV6-1 and TRBJ1-4; 12 nucleotides agree with TRBD1. The CDR3 DNA sequence: TGTGCCAGCAGTGAAGGGGGGACAGGGGGCGGGGTTAATGAAAAACTGTTTTTT. Protein product: CASSEGGTGGGVNEKLFF.